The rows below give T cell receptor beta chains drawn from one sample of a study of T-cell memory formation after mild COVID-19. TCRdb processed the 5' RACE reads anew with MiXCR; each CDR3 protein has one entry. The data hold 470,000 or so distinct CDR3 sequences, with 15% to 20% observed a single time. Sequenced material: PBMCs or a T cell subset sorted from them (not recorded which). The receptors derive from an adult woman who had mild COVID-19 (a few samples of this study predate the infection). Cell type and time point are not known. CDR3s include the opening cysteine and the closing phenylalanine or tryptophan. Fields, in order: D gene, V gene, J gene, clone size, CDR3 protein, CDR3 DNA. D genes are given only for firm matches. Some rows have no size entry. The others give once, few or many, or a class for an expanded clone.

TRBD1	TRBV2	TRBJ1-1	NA	CASSGQGARGEAFF	TGTGCCAGCAGTGGACAGGGGGCGCGAGGTGAGGCTTTCTTT
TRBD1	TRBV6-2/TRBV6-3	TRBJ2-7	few	CASRPSGTGGRYEQYF	TGTGCCAGCAGGCCTTCCGGGACAGGGGGCAGGTACGAGCAGTACTTC
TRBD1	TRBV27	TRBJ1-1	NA	CASTRQGALGTEAFF	TGTGCCAGCACCCGACAGGGGGCTCTGGGCACTGAAGCTTTCTTT
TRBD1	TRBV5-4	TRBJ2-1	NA	CASSLETGGESEQFF	TGTGCCAGCAGCTTAGAGACAGGGGGCGAGAGTGAGCAGTTCTTC
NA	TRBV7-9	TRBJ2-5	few	CASSLGYKVQETQYF	TGTGCCAGCAGCTTAGGCTACAAGGTCCAAGAGACCCAGTACTTC
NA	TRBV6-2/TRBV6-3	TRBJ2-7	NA	CASRTEAPYEQYF	TGTGCCAGCAGGACGGAGGCCCCCTACGAGCAGTACTTC
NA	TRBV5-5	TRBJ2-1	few	CASSQLILRKSENEQFF	TGTGCCAGCAGCCAGCTAATTCTCCGGAAATCGGAAAATGAGCAGTTCTTC
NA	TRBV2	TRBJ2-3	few	CASSEGSGSTDTQYF	TGTGCCAGCAGTGAAGGGAGCGGGAGCACAGATACGCAGTATTTT
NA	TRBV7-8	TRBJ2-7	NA	CASSLREGVYEQYF	TGTGCCAGCAGCTTAAGGGAGGGGGTGTACGAGCAGTACTTC
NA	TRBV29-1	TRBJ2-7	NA	CSAGGRSYEQYF	TGCAGCGCCGGGGGCAGGTCCTACGAGCAGTACTTC
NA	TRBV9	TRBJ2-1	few	CASSGEAGTWVNEQFF	TGTGCCAGCAGCGGAGAGGCTGGGACATGGGTCAATGAGCAGTTCTTC
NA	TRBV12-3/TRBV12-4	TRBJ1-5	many	CASSLSSYSNQPQHF	TGTGCCAGCAGTTTATCCTCTTATAGCAATCAGCCCCAGCATTTT
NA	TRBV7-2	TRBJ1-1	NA	CASSPLRWETTEAFF	TGTGCCAGCAGCCCGCTACGATGGGAAACCACTGAAGCTTTCTTT
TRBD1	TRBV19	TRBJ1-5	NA	CASSLGWGQGRNQPQHF	TGTGCCAGTAGTCTCGGCTGGGGACAGGGACGCAATCAGCCCCAGCATTTT
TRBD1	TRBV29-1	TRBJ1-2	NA	CSATGGSDSYGYTF	TGCAGCGCCACAGGGGGATCAGATAGCTATGGCTACACCTTC
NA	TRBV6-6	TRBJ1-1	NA	CASSYASRDTEAFF	TGTGCCAGCAGTTACGCGTCGAGGGACACTGAAGCTTTCTTT
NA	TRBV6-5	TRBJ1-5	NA	CASSYSSGPNQPQHF	TGTGCCAGCAGTTACTCATCGGGGCCGAATCAGCCCCAGCATTTT
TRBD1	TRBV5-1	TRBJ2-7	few	CASSDGGDRETYEQYF	TGCGCCAGCAGCGATGGGGGGGACAGGGAAACCTACGAGCAGTACTTC
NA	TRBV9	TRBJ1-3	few	CASSAEGSGNTIYF	TGTGCCAGCAGCGCCGAGGGCTCTGGAAACACCATATATTTT
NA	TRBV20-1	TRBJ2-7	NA	CSLSRAGTYEQYF	TGCAGTCTTTCGCGGGCAGGGACCTACGAGCAGTACTTC
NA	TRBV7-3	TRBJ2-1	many	CASSIRSGTASSYNEQFF	TGTGCCAGCAGCATTCGCTCCGGGACCGCTAGCTCCTACAATGAGCAGTTCTTC
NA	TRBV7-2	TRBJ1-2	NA	CASSPVGAYYGYTF	TGTGCCAGCAGCCCGGTTGGGGCGTACTATGGCTACACCTTC
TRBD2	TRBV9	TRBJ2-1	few	CASSVTSGTIDEQFF	TGTGCCAGCAGCGTGACTAGCGGGACGATCGATGAGCAGTTCTTC
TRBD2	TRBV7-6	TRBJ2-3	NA	CASSPTTIAGKGTDTQYF	TGTGCCAGCAGCCCCACGACTATAGCGGGAAAGGGCACAGATACGCAGTATTTT
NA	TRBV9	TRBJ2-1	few	CASSVGGRLNEQFF	TGTGCCAGCAGCGTAGGGGGCAGACTCAATGAGCAGTTCTTC
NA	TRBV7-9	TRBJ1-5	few	CASSLSSTGQPQHF	TGTGCCAGCAGCTTATCCAGCACAGGTCAGCCCCAGCATTTT
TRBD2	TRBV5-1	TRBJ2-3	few	CASSLGASGREDTQYF	TGCGCCAGCAGCTTGGGGGCTAGCGGGAGAGAAGATACGCAGTATTTT
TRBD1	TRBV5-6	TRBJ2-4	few	CASSPDRGVNIQYF	TGTGCCAGCAGCCCCGACAGGGGAGTAAACATTCAGTACTTC
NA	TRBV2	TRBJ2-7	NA	CASGPPGRRYEQYF	TGTGCCAGCGGTCCCCCGGGACGCCGCTACGAGCAGTACTTC
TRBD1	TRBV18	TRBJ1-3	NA	CASSGGTGATGNTIYF	TGTGCCAGCTCGGGCGGGACAGGGGCTACTGGAAACACCATATATTTT
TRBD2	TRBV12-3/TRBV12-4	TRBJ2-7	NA	CASSASSGGRYEQYF	TGTGCCAGCAGTGCTTCTAGCGGGGGACGCTACGAGCAGTACTTC
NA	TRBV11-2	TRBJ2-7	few	CASSFSGGQYEQYF	TGTGCCAGCAGCTTCTCCGGGGGACAGTACGAGCAGTACTTC
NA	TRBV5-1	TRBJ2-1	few	CASSPYRLGSYNEQFF	TGCGCCAGCAGCCCGTATCGGTTGGGCTCCTACAATGAGCAGTTCTTC
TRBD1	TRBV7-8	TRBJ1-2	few	CASSLSAQGVGYTF	TGTGCCAGCAGCTTGTCGGCGCAGGGGGTTGGCTACACCTTC
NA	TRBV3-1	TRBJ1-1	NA	CASSRSDLLEAFF	TGTGCCAGCAGCCGGTCAGACCTGCTTGAAGCTTTCTTT
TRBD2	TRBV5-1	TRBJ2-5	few	CASSLRLISSGNQETQYF	TGCGCCAGCAGCTTGAGGCTTATTTCTAGCGGGAACCAAGAGACCCAGTACTTC
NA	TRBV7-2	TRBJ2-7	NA	CAILQGGYEQYF	TGTGCCATCCTCCAGGGGGGTTACGAGCAGTACTTC
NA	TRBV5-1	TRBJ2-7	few	CASSLGRRGLYEQYF	TGCGCCAGCAGCTTGGGACGGAGGGGGCTCTACGAGCAGTACTTC
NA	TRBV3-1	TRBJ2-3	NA	CASSQDPGDTQYF	TGTGCCAGCAGCCAAGATCCTGGAGATACGCAGTATTTT
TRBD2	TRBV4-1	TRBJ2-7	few	CASSQFGLAGTYEQYF	TGCGCCAGCAGCCAATTTGGACTAGCGGGGACCTACGAGCAGTACTTC
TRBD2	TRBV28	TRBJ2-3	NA	CASSSRGVSTDTQYF	TGTGCCAGCAGTAGCCGGGGGGTTAGCACAGATACGCAGTATTTT
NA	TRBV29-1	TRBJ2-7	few	CSVEGDGLFYEQYF	TGCAGCGTTGAGGGGGACGGCCTTTTTTACGAGCAGTACTTC
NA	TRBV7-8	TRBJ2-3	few	CASSLASGVSDTQYF	TGTGCCAGCAGCTTAGCCTCGGGGGTATCGGATACGCAGTATTTT